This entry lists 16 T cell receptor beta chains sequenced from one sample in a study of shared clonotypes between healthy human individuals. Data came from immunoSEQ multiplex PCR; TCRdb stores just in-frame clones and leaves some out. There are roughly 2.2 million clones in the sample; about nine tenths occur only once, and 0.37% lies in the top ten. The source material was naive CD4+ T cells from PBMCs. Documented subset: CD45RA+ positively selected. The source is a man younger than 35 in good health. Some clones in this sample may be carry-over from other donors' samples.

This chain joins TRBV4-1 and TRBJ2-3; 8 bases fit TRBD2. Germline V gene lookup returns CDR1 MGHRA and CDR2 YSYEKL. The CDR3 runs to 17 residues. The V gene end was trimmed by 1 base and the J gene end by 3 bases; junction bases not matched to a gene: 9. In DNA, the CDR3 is TGCGCCAGCAGCCAAGTAGGCTCCGGGAGGGTGACAGATACGCAGTATTTT. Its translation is CASSQVGSGRVTDTQYF.

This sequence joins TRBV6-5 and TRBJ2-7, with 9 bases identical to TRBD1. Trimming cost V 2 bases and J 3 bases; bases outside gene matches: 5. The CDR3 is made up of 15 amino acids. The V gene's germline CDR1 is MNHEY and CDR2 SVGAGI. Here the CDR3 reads CASSYVRDRDYEQYF. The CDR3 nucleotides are TGTGCCAGCAGTTACGTTCGGGACAGGGACTACGAGCAGTACTTC.

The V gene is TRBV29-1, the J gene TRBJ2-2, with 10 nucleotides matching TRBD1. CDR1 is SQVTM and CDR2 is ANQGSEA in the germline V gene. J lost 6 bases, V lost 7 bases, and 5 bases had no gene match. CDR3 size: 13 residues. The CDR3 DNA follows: TGCAGCGGTCGGACAGGGGGAGCCGGGGAGCTGTTTTTT. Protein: CSGRTGGAGELFF.

The CDR3 region has the DNA TGTGCCAGCAGTCCCGGGGAGCTGTTTTTT. Protein product: CASSPGELFF. J is TRBJ2-2 and V is TRBV6-5, with unresolved D. The CDR3 has 10 amino acids. Germline CDR1 MNHEY, CDR2 SVGAGI. V lost 5 bases and J 6 bases, leaving 1 base between the germline ends.

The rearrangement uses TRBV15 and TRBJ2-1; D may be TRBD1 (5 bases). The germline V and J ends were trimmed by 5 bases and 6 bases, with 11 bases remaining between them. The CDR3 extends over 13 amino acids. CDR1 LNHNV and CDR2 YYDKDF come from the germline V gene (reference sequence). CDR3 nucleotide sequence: TGTGCCACCAGCTCCGCCCAGGGCAATGAGCAGTTCTTC. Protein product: CATSSAQGNEQFF.

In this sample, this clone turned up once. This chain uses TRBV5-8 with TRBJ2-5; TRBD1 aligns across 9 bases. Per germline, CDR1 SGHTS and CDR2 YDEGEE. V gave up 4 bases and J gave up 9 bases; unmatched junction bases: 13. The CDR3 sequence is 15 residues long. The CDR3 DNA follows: TGTGCCAGCAGCACTTACACAGGGGGCTTGGAGGCCCAGTACTTC. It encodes CASSTYTGGLEAQYF.

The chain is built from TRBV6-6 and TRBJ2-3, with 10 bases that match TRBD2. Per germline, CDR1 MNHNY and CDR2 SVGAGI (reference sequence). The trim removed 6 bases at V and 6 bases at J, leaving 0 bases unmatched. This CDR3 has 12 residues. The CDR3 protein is CASRAGGDTQYF. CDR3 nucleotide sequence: TGTGCCAGCAGAGCGGGAGGGGATACGCAGTATTTT.

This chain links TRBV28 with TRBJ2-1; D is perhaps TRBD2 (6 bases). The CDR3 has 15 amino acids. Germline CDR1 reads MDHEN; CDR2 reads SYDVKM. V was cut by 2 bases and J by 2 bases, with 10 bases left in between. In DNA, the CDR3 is TGTGCCAGCAGTTTAGGCGGGGCCCCCTACAATGAGCAGTTCTTC. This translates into CASSLGGAPYNEQFF.

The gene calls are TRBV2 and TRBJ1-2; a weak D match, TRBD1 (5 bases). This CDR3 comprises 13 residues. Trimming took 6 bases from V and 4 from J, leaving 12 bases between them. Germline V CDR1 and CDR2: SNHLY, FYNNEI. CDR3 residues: CASSPGAIYGYTF. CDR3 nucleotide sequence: TGTGCCAGCAGCCCCGGGGCTATCTATGGCTACACCTTC.

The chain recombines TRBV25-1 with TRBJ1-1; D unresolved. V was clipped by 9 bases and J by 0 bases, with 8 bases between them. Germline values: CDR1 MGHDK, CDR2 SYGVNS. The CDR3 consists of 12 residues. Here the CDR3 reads CASLALNTEAFF. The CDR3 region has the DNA TGTGCCAGTCTGGCCCTGAACACTGAAGCTTTCTTT.

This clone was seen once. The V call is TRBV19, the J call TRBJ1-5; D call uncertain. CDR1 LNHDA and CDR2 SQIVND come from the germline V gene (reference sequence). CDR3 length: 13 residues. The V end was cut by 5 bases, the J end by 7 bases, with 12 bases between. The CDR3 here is CASSEEGGQPQHF. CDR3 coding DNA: TGTGCCAGTAGTGAGGAGGGCGGACAGCCCCAGCATTTT.

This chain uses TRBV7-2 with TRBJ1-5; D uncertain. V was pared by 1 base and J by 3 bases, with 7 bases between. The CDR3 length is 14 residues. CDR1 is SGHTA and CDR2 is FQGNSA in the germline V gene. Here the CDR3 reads CASSLVGYNQPQHF. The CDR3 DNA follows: TGTGCCAGCAGCTTAGTTGGATACAATCAGCCCCAGCATTTT.

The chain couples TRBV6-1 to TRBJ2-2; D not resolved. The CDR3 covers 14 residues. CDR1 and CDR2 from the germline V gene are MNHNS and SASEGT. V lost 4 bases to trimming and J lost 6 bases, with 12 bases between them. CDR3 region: CASSVVELPGELFF. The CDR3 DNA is TGTGCCAGCAGTGTAGTCGAACTTCCCGGGGAGCTGTTTTTT.

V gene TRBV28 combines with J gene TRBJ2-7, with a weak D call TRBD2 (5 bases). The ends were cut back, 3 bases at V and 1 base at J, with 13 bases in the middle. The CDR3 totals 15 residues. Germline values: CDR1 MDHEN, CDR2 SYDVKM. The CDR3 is CASSLQRRGSYEQYF. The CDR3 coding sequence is TGTGCCAGCAGTTTGCAAAGGCGAGGGTCCTACGAGCAGTACTTC.

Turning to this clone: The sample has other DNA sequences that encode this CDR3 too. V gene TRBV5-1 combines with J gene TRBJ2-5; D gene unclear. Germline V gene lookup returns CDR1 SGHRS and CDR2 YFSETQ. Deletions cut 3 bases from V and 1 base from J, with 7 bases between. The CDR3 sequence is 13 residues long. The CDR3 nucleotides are TGCGCCAGCAGCTCTGGGCCCCAAGAGACCCAGTACTTC. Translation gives CASSSGPQETQYF.

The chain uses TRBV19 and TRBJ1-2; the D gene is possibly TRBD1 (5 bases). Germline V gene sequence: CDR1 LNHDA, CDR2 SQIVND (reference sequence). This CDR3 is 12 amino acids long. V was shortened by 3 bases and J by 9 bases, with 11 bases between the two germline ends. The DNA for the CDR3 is TGTGCCAGTAGTATCCAGGGTTATAGCTACACCTTC. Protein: CASSIQGYSYTF.